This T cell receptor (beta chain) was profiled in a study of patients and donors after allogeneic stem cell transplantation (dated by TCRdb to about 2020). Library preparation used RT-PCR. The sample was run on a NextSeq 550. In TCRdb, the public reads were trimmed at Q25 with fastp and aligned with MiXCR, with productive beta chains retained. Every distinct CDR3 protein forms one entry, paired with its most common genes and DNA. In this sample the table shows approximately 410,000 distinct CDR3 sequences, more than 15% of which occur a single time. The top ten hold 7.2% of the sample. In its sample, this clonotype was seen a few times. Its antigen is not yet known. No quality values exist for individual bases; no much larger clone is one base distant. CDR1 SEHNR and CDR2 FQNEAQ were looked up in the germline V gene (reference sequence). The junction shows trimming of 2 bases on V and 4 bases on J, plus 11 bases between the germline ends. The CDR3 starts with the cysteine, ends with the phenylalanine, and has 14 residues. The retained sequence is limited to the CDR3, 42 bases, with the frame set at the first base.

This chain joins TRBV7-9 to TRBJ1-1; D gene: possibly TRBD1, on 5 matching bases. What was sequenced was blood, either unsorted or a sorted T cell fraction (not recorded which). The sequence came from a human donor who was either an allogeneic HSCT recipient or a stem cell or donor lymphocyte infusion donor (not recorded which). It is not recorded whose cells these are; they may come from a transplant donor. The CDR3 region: CASSLNWGGTEAFF. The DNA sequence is TGTGCCAGCAGCTTAAATTGGGGGGGCACTGAAGCTTTCTTT.